This T cell receptor (beta chain) was identified during a study of cytomegalovirus exposure and HLA in healthy donors. General observations from the study: A classifier reportedly called cytomegalovirus status with high sensitivity and specificity. Confirmation was obtained in vitro that a few CMV-associated chains are specific for CMV antigens. The analysis excluded some indistinguishable V segments, including TRBV6-2 and TRBV6-3.

PCR primers comprised 60 Vbeta and 13 Jbeta primers. Assay used: immunoSEQ multiplex PCR; TCRdb lists only in-frame clones, some missing. This listing includes 65,000 to 80,000 clones. For this clone: Its antigen is currently unknown.

The J segment lost 5 bases and the V segment lost 0 bases, leaving 8 bases of the junction unmatched. The germline CDR1 and CDR2 sequences are SGDLS and YYNGEE. The CDR3 is made up of 16 amino acids. This rearrangement joins TRBV9 to TRBJ2-3; TRBD2 matches at 8 bases. Sequenced: PBMCs. The sequence came from a man aged 30 to 39 in good health and CMV-seronegative. The CDR3 reads CASSVGAAGAQDTQYF. CDR3 in DNA: TGTGCCAGCAGCGTAGGGGCAGCGGGAGCCCAAGATACGCAGTATTTT.